The 31 T cell receptor beta chains presented below share a single source sample, sequenced in a study of CD8 T cells in Susac syndrome. Reverse transcription of about 0.5 to 1 ug RNA used random hexamers. TCRdb reanalysed the immunoSEQ multiplex PCR reads using MiXCR and keeps one entry per CDR3 protein. The table records some 180,000 distinct CDR3 sequences, roughly nine tenths of them present only once. The sequencing sample was made of CD4+ T cells from PBMCs. These receptors originate from a human donor with Susac syndrome.

V is TRBV27 and J is TRBJ2-7; no clear D. The V gene's germline CDR1 is MNHEY and CDR2 SMNVEV (reference sequence). The CDR3 is 15 amino acids. V was clipped by 6 bases and J by 2 bases, with 17 bases between them. As DNA, the CDR3 is TGTGCCAGCAGACCCAACAGAAGCCCACCCTACGAGCAGTACTTC. The encoded protein is CASRPNRSPPYEQYF.

V is TRBV9 and J is TRBJ1-6; 7 positions agree with TRBD1. With 2 bases clipped from V and 6 bases from J, the junction kept 5 bases outside the gene matches. Germline V gene data show CDR1 as SGDLS and CDR2 as YYNGEE. The CDR3 spans 15 residues. The CDR3, as DNA: TGTGCCAGCAGCGTCCGGACAGGCGGTAATTCACCCCTCCACTTT. This gives the protein CASSVRTGGNSPLHF.

This chain's CDR3 is CASRDFGFGGELFF. The CDR3 bases are TGTGCCAGTAGGGATTTCGGGTTTGGCGGGGAGCTGTTTTTT. The chain recombines TRBV19 with TRBJ2-2, with D unresolved. The V gene's germline CDR1 is LNHDA and CDR2 SQIVND (reference sequence). This CDR3 spans 14 amino acids. V was cut by 6 bases and J by 7 bases, with 15 bases left in between.

V and J are TRBV5-1 and TRBJ2-5; 12 bases fit TRBD2. CDR3 length equals 18 residues. Germline assignment: CDR1 SGHRS and CDR2 YFSETQ. J gave up 2 bases and V 2 bases, and 10 bases lay outside the gene matches. CDR3 bases: TGCGCCAGCAGCTTAAACCCCCTAGCGGGAGGGATACAAGAGACCCAGTACTTC. Translating it yields CASSLNPLAGGIQETQYF. The full variable domain, in which reference TRBV5-1 and TRBJ2-5 provide the parts outside the CDR3, is KAGVTQTPRYLIKTRGQQVTLSCSPISGHRSVSWYQQTPGQGLQFLFEYFSETQRNKGNFPGRFSGRQFSNSRSEMNVSTLELGDSALYLCASSLNPLAGGIQETQYFGPGTRLLVL.

V usage is TRBV3-1 and J usage is TRBJ1-2; weak D call: TRBD1 (5 bases). V dropped 1 base and J dropped 7 bases, with 10 bases sitting between them. The CDR3 is 13 amino acids. Germline V lookup: CDR1 LGHDT, CDR2 YNNKEL (reference sequence). The CDR3 loop is CASSQVRDRGYTF. The DNA of the CDR3 is TGTGCCAGCAGCCAAGTGAGGGACCGTGGCTACACCTTC.

V usage is TRBV6-5 and J usage is TRBJ2-1; D call uncertain. The CDR3 covers 16 residues. Germline V CDR1 and CDR2: MNHEY, SVGAGI. The V gene lost 0 bases and the J gene lost 0 bases, with 9 bases spanning the gap. The CDR3, as DNA: TGTGCCAGCAGTTACTCGTTGTCCTCCTCCTACAATGAGCAGTTCTTC. Residues: CASSYSLSSSYNEQFF.

The genes are TRBV10-3 and TRBJ2-1; D gene uncertain. V lost 4 bases and J lost 9, with 16 bases in between. The CDR3 runs to 14 residues. CDR1 and CDR2 from the germline V gene are ENHRY and SYGVKD. CDR3 in DNA: TGTGCCATCAGTGTTTTGGCGGCCTCCGGTGAGCAGTTCTTC. Translated, it gives CAISVLAASGEQFF.

V is TRBV5-1 and J is TRBJ2-2; 7 bases match TRBD1. V gave up 2 bases and J gave up 0 bases; unmatched junction bases: 4. CDR1 is SGHRS, CDR2 YFSETQ, per germline. CDR3 length: 16 amino acids. CDR3 amino acids: CASSFRQGPNTGELFF. CDR3 nucleotides: TGCGCCAGCAGCTTCCGACAGGGTCCGAACACCGGGGAGCTGTTTTTT. Filled out from reference TRBV5-1 and TRBJ2-2, the complete variable domain reads KAGVTQTPRYLIKTRGQQVTLSCSPISGHRSVSWYQQTPGQGLQFLFEYFSETQRNKGNFPGRFSGRQFSNSRSEMNVSTLELGDSALYLCASSFRQGPNTGELFFGEGSRLTVL.

This clonotype was detected a few times. V is TRBV6-1 and J is TRBJ1-2; 7 nucleotides agree with TRBD1. The length of the CDR3 is 15 residues. Trimming took 2 bases from V and 4 from J; bases not matched to a gene: 7. CDR1 is MNHNS and CDR2 is SASEGT in the germline V gene. In nucleotides, the CDR3 is TGTGCCAGCAGTGAATATCGGGACAGCACCTATGGCTACACCTTC. Protein product: CASSEYRDSTYGYTF.

The chain combines TRBV18 with TRBJ1-1, with a possible D match to TRBD1 (6 bases). In germline, CDR1 is KGHSH, CDR2 LQKENI. CDR3 length equals 18 residues. Trimming removed 3 bases at V and 3 bases at J, with 23 bases between. CDR3 region: CASSPYRPGTRGHTEAFF. The CDR3 DNA reads TGTGCCAGCTCACCCTATCGTCCCGGGACACGGGGGCACACTGAAGCTTTCTTT.

This clonotype was detected once. The V gene is TRBV3-1, the J gene TRBJ1-5, with D unclear. The V end lost 1 base, the J end lost 0 bases, and 10 bases lay between the germline ends. Germline V lookup: CDR1 LGHDT, CDR2 YNNKEL (reference sequence). This CDR3 spans 16 amino acids. The CDR3 nucleotides read TGTGCCAGCAGCCAAGCGGGTGGGATTAGCAATCAGCCCCAGCATTTT. Its protein is CASSQAGGISNQPQHF.

The chain carries TRBV29-1 and TRBJ2-7; the match to TRBD2 covers 7 bases. The CDR3 contains 11 residues. Unmatched junction bases numbered 0, after V lost 4 bases and J lost 3 bases. The germline V gene has CDR1 SQVTM and CDR2 ANQGSEA. CDR3 sequence (DNA): TGCAGCGTTGGGGGGGGCTACGAGCAGTACTTC. It is translated as CSVGGGYEQYF.

This sequence joins TRBV4-2 and TRBJ2-1; 7 bases fit TRBD2. This CDR3 is 12 amino acids long. J lost 12 bases, V lost 3 bases, and 5 bases had no gene match. Germline values: CDR1 LGHNA, CDR2 YNFKEQ. The CDR3, as DNA: TGTGCCAGCAGCCAGGGGTCGGGGGGGCAGTTCTTC. Translated: CASSQGSGGQFF.

V and J are TRBV20-1 and TRBJ1-2; D remains unclear. Trimming removed 0 bases from V and 2 bases from J, with 22 bases in between. The CDR3 totals 18 residues. Germline V gene lookup returns CDR1 DFQATT and CDR2 SNEGSKA (reference sequence). The CDR3 sequence is CSARDYQRDTLRNYGYTF. CDR3 bases: TGCAGTGCTAGAGATTACCAGAGGGATACGCTGAGAAACTATGGCTACACCTTC.

The V and J genes are TRBV18 and TRBJ1-3; D gene ambiguous. V shed 1 base and J shed 2 bases, with 12 bases lying between them. Germline values: CDR1 KGHSH, CDR2 LQKENI. This CDR3 spans 16 amino acids. CDR3 nucleotides: TGTGCCAGCTCACCACTAGCAGGAGTGACTGGAAACACCATATATTTT. It translates to CASSPLAGVTGNTIYF. The variable domain in full, with the rest retrieved from reference TRBV18 and TRBJ1-3, is NAGVMQNPRHLVRRRGQEARLRCSPMKGHSHVYWYRQLPEEGLKFMVYLQKENIIDESGMPKERFSAEFPKEGPSILRIQQVVRGDSAAYFCASSPLAGVTGNTIYFGEGSWLTVV.

The genes are TRBV15 and TRBJ2-3; 8 positions agree with TRBD2. CDR1 is LNHNV, CDR2 YYDKDF, per germline (reference sequence). The junction had 15 bases not matched to a gene; V was cut back by 1 base and J by 0 bases. This CDR3 has 20 amino acids. In DNA, the CDR3 is TGTGCCACCAGCAGAGCCGTTGTCCAGCGGGGGCCGTCTAGCACAGATACGCAGTATTTT. The encoded protein is CATSRAVVQRGPSSTDTQYF.

The chain employs TRBV3-1 and TRBJ2-7; 9 bases fit TRBD2. The CDR3 is made up of 15 amino acids. V trimming: 1 base; J trimming: 6 bases; junction bases outside the gene matches: 7. CDR1 is LGHDT and CDR2 is YNNKEL in the germline V gene (reference sequence). CDR3: CASSQAFAGGPEQYF. The CDR3 bases are TGTGCCAGCAGCCAAGCTTTCGCGGGAGGGCCCGAGCAGTACTTC.

In DNA form, the CDR3 reads TGTGCCACCAGCTCCCGGACTAGCGGGAACCACCACCCCAATGAGCAGTTCTTC. Protein product: CATSSRTSGNHHPNEQFF. The chain joins TRBV15 to TRBJ2-1; 12 bases align to TRBD2. This CDR3 is built from 18 residues. CDR1 is LNHNV, CDR2 YYDKDF, per germline (reference sequence). V was pared by 5 bases and J by 6 bases, with 14 bases of the junction left unmatched.

The chain carries TRBV6-1 and TRBJ1-1; possibly TRBD1 for D (5 bases). The germline V gene has CDR1 MNHNS and CDR2 SASEGT. The CDR3 has 14 residues. V was shortened by 2 bases and J by 3 bases, with 10 bases between the two germline ends. CDR3 nucleotides: TGTGCCAGCAGTGAAAGGGGACCGGACACTGAAGCTTTCTTT. Translated, it gives CASSERGPDTEAFF.

This clonotype is a singleton in its sample. This chain joins TRBV10-3 and TRBJ2-3; possibly TRBD1 for D (5 bases). CDR3 size: 15 residues. V was clipped by 2 bases and J by 3 bases, with 12 bases between them. The germline V gene has CDR1 ENHRY and CDR2 SYGVKD. CDR3 loop: CAISEPIRGTDTQYF. The CDR3 DNA follows: TGTGCCATCAGTGAGCCCATTAGGGGTACAGATACGCAGTATTTT.

The rearrangement links TRBV2 to TRBJ1-5; tentatively, D is TRBD1 (5 bases). V lost 6 bases and J 6 bases, leaving 9 bases between the germline ends. Per germline, CDR1 SNHLY and CDR2 FYNNEI. There are 12 residues in the CDR3. In DNA form, the CDR3 reads TGTGCCAGCAGCGTGACAGCTCAGCCCCAGCATTTT. This codes for CASSVTAQPQHF. Full variable domain (outside the CDR3, taken from reference TRBV2 and TRBJ1-5): EPEVTQTPSHQVTQMGQEVILRCVPISNHLYFYWYRQILGQKVEFLVSFYNNEISEKSEIFDDQFSVERPDGSNFTLKIRSTKLEDSAMYFCASSVTAQPQHFGDGTRLSIL.

The rearrangement joins TRBV24-1 to TRBJ2-3; no reliable D call. The CDR3 length is 14 residues. Trimming cost V 5 bases and J 6 bases, with 14 bases left between them. Germline CDR1 KGHDR, CDR2 SFDVKD. CDR3 bases: TGTGCCACCAGTGGCTCTCGGACCGCCGATACGCAGTATTTT. It translates to CATSGSRTADTQYF.

The genes are TRBV12-3 or TRBV12-4 and TRBJ2-5; tentatively, D is TRBD1 (6 bases). This CDR3 is 14 amino acids long. The V gene lost 3 bases and the J gene lost 3 bases, with 11 bases spanning the gap. This CDR3 reads CASSLAYREETQYF. The CDR3 DNA sequence: TGTGCCAGCAGTTTGGCATACAGGGAAGAGACCCAGTACTTC.

This clonotype has just a few counts. V and J are TRBV10-3 and TRBJ2-7; 7 positions match TRBD2. Per the germline V gene, CDR1 is ENHRY and CDR2 is SYGVKD. V was pared by 3 bases and J by 0 bases, with 5 bases of the junction left unmatched. The CDR3 is 15 amino acids. CDR3 in DNA: TGTGCCATCAGTGACGTGACTAGCAACTCCTACGAGCAGTACTTC. It yields the protein CAISDVTSNSYEQYF.

The rearrangement uses TRBV5-4 and TRBJ1-4, with 10 bases aligning to TRBD1. V shed 3 bases, J shed 5 bases, and the junction held 4 bases outside the gene matches. The germline V gene encodes CDR1 SGHNT and CDR2 YYREEE (reference sequence). The CDR3 runs to 15 residues. The CDR3 loop is CASSSRQGANEKLFF. The DNA for the CDR3 is TGTGCCAGCAGCTCCAGACAGGGGGCAAATGAAAAACTGTTTTTT.

This chain uses TRBV2 with TRBJ2-1; TRBD2 matches at 12 bases. V was clipped by 4 bases and J by 2 bases; unmatched bases: 6. Germline CDR1 and CDR2: SNHLY and FYNNEI. The CDR3 totals 17 residues. CDR3 region: CASSGGASGRAYNEQFF. The CDR3 DNA is TGTGCCAGCAGTGGGGGGGCTAGCGGGAGGGCCTACAATGAGCAGTTCTTC.

The gene calls are TRBV4-1 and TRBJ1-5; D not certain. The CDR3 spans 14 residues. Looked up from germline, CDR1 is MGHRA and CDR2 is YSYEKL. V lost 2 bases and J 2 bases, leaving 7 bases between the germline ends. The CDR3 region is CASSQLTGNQPQHF. CDR3 nucleotide sequence: TGCGCCAGCAGCCAATTAACGGGCAATCAGCCCCAGCATTTT.

The chain combines TRBV29-1 with TRBJ2-5; TRBD1 matches 7 bases. J gave up 5 bases and V 5 bases, and 5 bases lay outside the gene matches. The CDR3 runs to 12 residues. From germline, CDR1 is SQVTM and CDR2 ANQGSEA. The DNA of the CDR3 is TGCAGCGTTCGAGGGGGCGACGAGACCCAGTACTTC. This encodes CSVRGGDETQYF.

The table lists this clonotype with a count of one. The genes are TRBV4-1 and TRBJ1-6; no clear D gene. This CDR3 is built from 21 residues. Trimming took off 0 bases at V and 0 bases at J, with 21 bases between the two ends. From germline, CDR1 is MGHRA and CDR2 YSYEKL. CDR3 residues: CASSQEARARGISSYNSPLHF. The CDR3 DNA sequence: TGCGCCAGCAGCCAAGAGGCTAGGGCCCGAGGAATAAGCTCCTATAATTCACCCCTCCACTTT.

The chain employs TRBV18 and TRBJ2-4; maybe TRBD1 (5 bases). Germline V gene data show CDR1 as KGHSH and CDR2 as LQKENI. V was shortened by 5 bases and J by 4 bases, with 15 bases between the two germline ends. The CDR3 totals 15 residues. The CDR3 DNA follows: TGTGCCAGCTCAGCCTCTCCGAGGACAAAAAACATTCAGTACTTC. It specifies CASSASPRTKNIQYF.

This clonotype came up once. The rearrangement joins TRBV5-1 to TRBJ2-2; D unresolved. Germline CDR1 reads SGHRS; CDR2 reads YFSETQ. The V gene lost 4 bases and the J gene lost 8 bases, with 9 bases spanning the gap. The CDR3 contains 12 residues. This CDR3 reads CASSIDVGELFF. The CDR3 nucleotides are TGCGCCAGCAGCATAGACGTTGGGGAGCTGTTTTTT.